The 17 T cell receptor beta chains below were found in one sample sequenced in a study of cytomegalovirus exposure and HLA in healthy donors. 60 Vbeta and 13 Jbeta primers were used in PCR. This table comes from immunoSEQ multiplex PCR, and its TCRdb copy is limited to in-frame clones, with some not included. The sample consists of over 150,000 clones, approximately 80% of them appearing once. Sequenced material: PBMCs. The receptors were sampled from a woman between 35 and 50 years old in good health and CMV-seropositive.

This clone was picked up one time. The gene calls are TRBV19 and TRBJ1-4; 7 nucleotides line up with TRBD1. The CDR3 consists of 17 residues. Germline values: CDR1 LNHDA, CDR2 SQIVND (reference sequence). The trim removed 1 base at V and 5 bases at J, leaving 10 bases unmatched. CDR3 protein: CASSIGQGAFSNEKLFF. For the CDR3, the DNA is TGTGCCAGTAGTATAGGACAGGGCGCGTTCTCAAATGAAAAACTGTTTTTT.

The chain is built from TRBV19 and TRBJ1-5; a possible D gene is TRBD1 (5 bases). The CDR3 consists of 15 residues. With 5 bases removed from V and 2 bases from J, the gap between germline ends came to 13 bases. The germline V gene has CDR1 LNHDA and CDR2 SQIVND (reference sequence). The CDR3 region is CASSWLTGGNQPQHF. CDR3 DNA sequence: TGTGCCAGTAGTTGGCTGACGGGGGGCAATCAGCCCCAGCATTTT.

CDR3 bases: TGTGCCAGCACCCTGACAGTAACCTACGAGCAGTACTTC. This codes for CASTLTVTYEQYF. V is TRBV2 and J is TRBJ2-7, with TRBD1 as a possible D gene (5 bases). Trimming took 7 bases from V and 2 from J, leaving 12 bases between them. This CDR3 is 13 amino acids long. Per germline, CDR1 SNHLY and CDR2 FYNNEI.

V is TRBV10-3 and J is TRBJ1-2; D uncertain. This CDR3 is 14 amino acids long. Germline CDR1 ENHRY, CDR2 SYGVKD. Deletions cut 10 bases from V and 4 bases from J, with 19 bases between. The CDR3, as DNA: TGTGCCACCCGGGAGGAGGGCGGAACCTATGGCTACACCTTC. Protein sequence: CATREEGGTYGYTF.

In DNA, the CDR3 is TGTGCCAGCAGCCCCGGGGGGACAGGGTCAACTAATGAAAAACTGTTTTTT. Translating gives CASSPGGTGSTNEKLFF. The chain is built from TRBV9 and TRBJ1-4; TRBD1 aligns across 9 bases. V lost 4 bases, J lost 0 bases, and 7 bases stayed unmatched. The CDR3 spans 17 residues. The germline V gene has CDR1 SGDLS and CDR2 YYNGEE.

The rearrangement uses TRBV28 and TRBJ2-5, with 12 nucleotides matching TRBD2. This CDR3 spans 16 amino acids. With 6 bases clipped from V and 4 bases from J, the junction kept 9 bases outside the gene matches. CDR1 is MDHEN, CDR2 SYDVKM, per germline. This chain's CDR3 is CASSQPGLAGGETQYF. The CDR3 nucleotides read TGTGCCAGCAGCCAACCGGGACTAGCGGGCGGAGAGACCCAGTACTTC.

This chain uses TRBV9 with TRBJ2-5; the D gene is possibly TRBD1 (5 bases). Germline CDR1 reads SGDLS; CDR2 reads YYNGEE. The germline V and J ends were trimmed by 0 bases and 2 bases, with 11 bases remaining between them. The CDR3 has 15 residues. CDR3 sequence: CASSVGWTRQETQYF. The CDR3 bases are TGTGCCAGCAGCGTAGGGTGGACAAGGCAAGAGACCCAGTACTTC.

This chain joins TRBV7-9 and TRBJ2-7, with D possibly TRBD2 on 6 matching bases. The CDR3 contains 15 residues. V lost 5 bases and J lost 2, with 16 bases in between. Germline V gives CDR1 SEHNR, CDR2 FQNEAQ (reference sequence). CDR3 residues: CASSQRGGETYEQYF. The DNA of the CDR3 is TGTGCCAGCAGCCAGAGAGGCGGGGAGACCTACGAGCAGTACTTC.

CDR3 nucleotide sequence: TGTGCCAGCCGAGGGACGGGACAGGGACCTGAAGCTTTCTTT. It specifies CASRGTGQGPEAFF. This chain uses TRBV18 with TRBJ1-1; 9 bases are a match to TRBD1. Trimming removed 8 bases from V and 6 bases from J; junction bases left unmatched: 10. Germline V gene sequence: CDR1 KGHSH, CDR2 LQKENI. The CDR3 extends over 14 amino acids.

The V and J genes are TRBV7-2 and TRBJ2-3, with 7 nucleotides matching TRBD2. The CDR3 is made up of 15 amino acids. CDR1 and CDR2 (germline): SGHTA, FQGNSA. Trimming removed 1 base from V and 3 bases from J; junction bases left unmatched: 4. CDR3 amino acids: CASSLGAGPTDTQYF. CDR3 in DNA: TGTGCCAGCAGCTTAGGAGCGGGGCCGACAGATACGCAGTATTTT.

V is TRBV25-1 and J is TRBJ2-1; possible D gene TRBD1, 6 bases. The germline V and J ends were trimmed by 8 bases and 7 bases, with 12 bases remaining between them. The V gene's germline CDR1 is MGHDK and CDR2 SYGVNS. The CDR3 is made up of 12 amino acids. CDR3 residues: CASLGGKNEQFF. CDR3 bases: TGTGCCAGCCTAGGGGGAAAAAATGAGCAGTTCTTC.

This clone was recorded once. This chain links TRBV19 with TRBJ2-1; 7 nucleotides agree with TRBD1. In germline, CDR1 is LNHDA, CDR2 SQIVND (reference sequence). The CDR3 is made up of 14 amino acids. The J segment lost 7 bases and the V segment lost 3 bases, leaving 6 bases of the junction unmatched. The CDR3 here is CASSMGQRLNEQFF. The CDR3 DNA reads TGTGCCAGTAGTATGGGACAGCGCCTGAATGAGCAGTTCTTC.

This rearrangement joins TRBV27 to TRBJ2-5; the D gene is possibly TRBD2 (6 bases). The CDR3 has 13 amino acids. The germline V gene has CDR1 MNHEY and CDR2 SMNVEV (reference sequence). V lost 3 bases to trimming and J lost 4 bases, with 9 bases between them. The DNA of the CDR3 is TGTGCCAGCAGTTTTAGGAGGGGAGAGACCCAGTACTTC. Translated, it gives CASSFRRGETQYF.

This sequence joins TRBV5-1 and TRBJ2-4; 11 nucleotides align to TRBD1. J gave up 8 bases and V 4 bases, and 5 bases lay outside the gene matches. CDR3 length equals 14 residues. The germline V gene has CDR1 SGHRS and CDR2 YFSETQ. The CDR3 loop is CASSRTGGEDIQYF. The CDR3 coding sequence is TGCGCCAGCAGCAGGACAGGGGGCGAGGACATTCAGTACTTC.

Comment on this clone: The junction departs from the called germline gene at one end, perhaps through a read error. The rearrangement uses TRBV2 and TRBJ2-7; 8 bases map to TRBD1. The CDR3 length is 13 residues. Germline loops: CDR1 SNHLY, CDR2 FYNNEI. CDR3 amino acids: CASSEFSRGLADF. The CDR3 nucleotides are TGTGCCAGCAGTGAATTTAGCAGGGGGCTTGCGGACTTC.

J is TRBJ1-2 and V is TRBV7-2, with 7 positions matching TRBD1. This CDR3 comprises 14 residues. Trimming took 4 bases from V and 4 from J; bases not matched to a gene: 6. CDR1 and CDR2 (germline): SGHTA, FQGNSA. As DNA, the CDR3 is TGTGCCAGCAGCTCTCGACAGGGCGGCTATGGCTACACCTTC. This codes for CASSSRQGGYGYTF. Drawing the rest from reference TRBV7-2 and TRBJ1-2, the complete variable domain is GAGVSQSPSNKVTEKGKDVELRCDPISGHTALYWYRQSLGQGLEFLIYFQGNSAPDKSGLPSDRFSAERTGGSVSTLTIQRTQQEDSAVYLCASSSRQGGYGYTFGSGTRLTVV.

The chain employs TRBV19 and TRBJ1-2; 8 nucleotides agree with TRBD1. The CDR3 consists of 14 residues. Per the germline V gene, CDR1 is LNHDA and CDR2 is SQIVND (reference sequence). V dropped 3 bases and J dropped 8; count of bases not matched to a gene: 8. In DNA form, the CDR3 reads TGTGCCAGTAGTATGCCCAGGGGGCAAGCGGGCTACACCTTC. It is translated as CASSMPRGQAGYTF.